This T cell receptor beta chain was recovered during a study of T cell responses to AZD1222 COVID-19 vaccine. Study-wide points: Seropositive status at baseline applied to only 5 to 7 AZD1222 recipients. The donor cohort was predominantly white British with a female majority, and clonal diversity may have been underestimated. Rises in breadth and depth of Spike-specific TCRs came after two AZD1222 doses.

On this clone itself: Its antigen is currently unknown.

The junction had 10 bases not matched to a gene; V was cut back by 3 bases and J by 3 bases. Germline V gives CDR1 WSHSY, CDR2 SAAADI. The CDR3 has 17 amino acids. Some clones are missing from TCRdb's copy, which holds only in-frame ones; the method was immunoSEQ multiplex PCR. The sample consists of some 200,000 clones, 80% to 95% of them appearing once. The sample was peripheral blood, taken on day 0 of AZD1222 vaccination. The V call is TRBV10-2, the J call TRBJ2-1; the match to TRBD2 covers 8 bases. The TCR comes from an adult in good health. The CDR3 loop is CASSDSGRGGVYNEQFF. The CDR3 region has the DNA TGCGCCAGCAGTGATTCGGGACGGGGGGGCGTCTACAATGAGCAGTTCTTC.